The 10 T cell receptor beta chains given below trace back to one sample, sequenced in a study of prognosis after radiotherapy for stage I lung cancer. TCR beta CDR3 amplification from genomic DNA was performed by two-round multiplex PCR. First-round PCR, the initial amplification, used primers specific to each TRBV and TRBJ gene. From the multiplex PCR reads, TCRdb called clonotypes with MiXCR, one entry per CDR3 protein. The sample has approximately 26,000 distinct CDR3 sequences, 40% seen once. The source was PBMCs, collected before or after stereotactic body radiation therapy (not recorded which). These receptors were collected from a donor over 45 with non-small cell lung cancer.

The gene calls are TRBV7-8 and TRBJ2-2; D is unclear. There are 15 residues in the CDR3. Germline CDR1 reads SGHVS; CDR2 reads FQNEAQ. V was trimmed by 1 base and J by 4 bases, leaving 10 bases between them. As DNA, the CDR3 is TGTGCCAGCAGCTTAGAAACTACCCGCACCGGGGAGCTGTTTTTT. This translates into CASSLETTRTGELFF.

The chain links TRBV7-3 to TRBJ2-7; a weak D match, TRBD1 (7 bases). The CDR3 runs to 14 residues. V was trimmed by 6 bases and J by 0 bases, leaving 12 bases between them. The germline V gene has CDR1 SGHTA and CDR2 FQGTGA. CDR3 in amino acids: CASRPGGGSYEQYF. The CDR3 coding sequence is TGTGCCAGCAGACCAGGGGGAGGCTCCTACGAGCAGTACTTC.

The CDR3 region is CASSPQGSNTGELFF. The DNA for the CDR3 is TGTGCCAGCAGTCCACAGGGGTCTAACACCGGGGAGCTGTTTTTT. The rearrangement links TRBV12-3 or TRBV12-4 to TRBJ2-2, with TRBD1 matching 7 bases. This CDR3 is 15 amino acids long. V trimming: 5 bases; J trimming: 2 bases; junction bases outside the gene matches: 5.

This clonotype came up many times. V and J are TRBV12-3 or TRBV12-4 and TRBJ1-1; 7 bases are a match to TRBD1. The length of the CDR3 is 16 residues. Germline trimming cut 3 bases from V and 1 base from J; bases unmatched to any gene: 8. CDR3 nucleotide sequence: TGTGCCAGCAGTTTTCCGGGACAGACTACGAACACTGAAGCTTTCTTT. Translation: CASSFPGQTTNTEAFF.

This clonotype appeared many times. This may stem from a read error, because a much larger clone lies one nucleotide away. This chain uses TRBV20-1 with TRBJ2-3, with 8 positions matching TRBD1. Germline V gene lookup returns CDR1 DFQATT and CDR2 SNEGSKA (reference sequence). The CDR3 is 14 amino acids. The DNA of the CDR3 is TGCAGTGCGTCGGACAGGGCCAGCACAGGTACGCAGTATTTT. It yields the protein CSASDRASTGTQYF.

CDR3 sequence: CASSYRWTPNTGELFF. For the CDR3, the DNA is TGTGCCAGCAGTTACCGCTGGACTCCTAACACCGGGGAGCTGTTTTTT. This chain uses TRBV6-2 or TRBV6-3 with TRBJ2-2, with D tentatively TRBD2 (5 bases). V was clipped by 2 bases and J by 2 bases, with 12 bases between them. The CDR3 loop spans 16 amino acids. The V gene's germline CDR1 is MNHEY and CDR2 SVGEGT.

This clonotype was detected many times. The genes are TRBV20-1 and TRBJ2-3, with a tentative D call TRBD2 (5 bases). Trimming pared 0 bases from V and 4 bases from J, leaving 14 bases between. Germline CDR1 reads DFQATT; CDR2 reads SNEGSKA (reference sequence). The CDR3 consists of 15 residues. CDR3: CSARDPARAPDTQYF. CDR3 nucleotide sequence: TGCAGTGCTAGAGATCCGGCGCGGGCCCCAGATACGCAGTATTTT.

In this sample, this clonotype turned up many times. The chain recombines TRBV20-1 with TRBJ2-5; D remains ambiguous. Germline V gene data show CDR1 as DFQATT and CDR2 as SNEGSKA (reference sequence). Deletions cut 6 bases from V and 3 bases from J, with 17 bases between. The CDR3 covers 14 residues. Here the CDR3 reads CSAPKTWREETQYF. CDR3 nucleotides: TGCAGTGCGCCGAAGACTTGGAGAGAAGAGACCCAGTACTTC.

V gene TRBV14 combines with J gene TRBJ2-7, with no clear D. Trimming stripped 10 bases from V and 3 bases from J, with 25 bases between. CDR1 SGHDN and CDR2 FVKESK come from the germline V gene. The CDR3 length is 16 residues. CDR3 sequence (DNA): TGTGCCAACAACCAAGATGCCGCCCAGAGAGTCTACGAGCAGTACTTC. It is translated as CANNQDAAQRVYEQYF.

This clonotype has a count of ten or more. V gene TRBV6-4 combines with J gene TRBJ2-1; 12 positions match TRBD2. The junction had 7 bases not matched to a gene; V was cut back by 5 bases and J by 2 bases. From germline, CDR1 is MRHNA and CDR2 SNTAGT. The CDR3 is made up of 17 amino acids. CDR3 loop: CASSRLAGASPYNEQFF. The CDR3 DNA is TGTGCCAGCAGTCGACTAGCGGGAGCCTCCCCCTACAATGAGCAGTTCTTC.